This TCR beta chain was found in a study of naive and memory T cell subsets. This clonotype appeared a single time. No antigen is known for it. Study outcomes and limitations: TCR transcript changes with activation or differentiation may affect this RNA method.

An oligonucleotide containing a UMI was ligated to the 3' end of TCR cDNA. Unsorted total RNA, roughly 1 to 1,100 ng, was DNase treated before reverse transcription. The CDR3 sequence is 17 residues long. Germline V lookup: CDR1 SGDLS, CDR2 YYNGEE. The V and J ends lost 4 bases and 0 bases respectively, with 17 bases between them. The SP2 primer and nested alpha and beta constant region primers amplified ligated cDNA in four rounds. Blood and skin TCR RNA was reverse transcribed with alpha and beta constant primers. MiXCR, applied by TCRdb to the 5' RACE reads, yields one record per CDR3 protein. In the table there are tens of thousands of distinct CDR3 sequences, about a sixth of which are singletons.

The receptor's source is a female donor in good health. The genes are TRBV9 and TRBJ1-3, with a tentative D call TRBD1 (5 bases). CDR3 sequence: CASSTSSAGSSGNTIYF. CDR3 nucleotides: TGTGCCAGCAGCACATCCTCGGCAGGGAGCTCTGGAAACACCATATATTTT.